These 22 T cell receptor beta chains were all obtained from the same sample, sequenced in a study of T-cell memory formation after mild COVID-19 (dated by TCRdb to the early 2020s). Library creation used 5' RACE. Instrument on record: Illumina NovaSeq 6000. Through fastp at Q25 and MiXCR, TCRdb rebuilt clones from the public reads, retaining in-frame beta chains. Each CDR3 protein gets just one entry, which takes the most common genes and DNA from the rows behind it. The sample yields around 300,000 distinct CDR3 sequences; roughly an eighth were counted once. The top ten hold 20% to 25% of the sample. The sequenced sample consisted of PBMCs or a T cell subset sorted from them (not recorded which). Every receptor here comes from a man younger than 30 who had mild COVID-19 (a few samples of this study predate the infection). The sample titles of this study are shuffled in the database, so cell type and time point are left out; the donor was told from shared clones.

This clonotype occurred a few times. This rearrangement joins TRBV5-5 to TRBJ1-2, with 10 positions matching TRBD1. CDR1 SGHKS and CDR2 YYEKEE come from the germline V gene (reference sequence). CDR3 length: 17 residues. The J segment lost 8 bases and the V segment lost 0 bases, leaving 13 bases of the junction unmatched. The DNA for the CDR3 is TGTGCCAGCAGCTTGGAGGGACAGGGGTCCCTGCGGCGCGGCTACACCTTC. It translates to CASSLEGQGSLRRGYTF.

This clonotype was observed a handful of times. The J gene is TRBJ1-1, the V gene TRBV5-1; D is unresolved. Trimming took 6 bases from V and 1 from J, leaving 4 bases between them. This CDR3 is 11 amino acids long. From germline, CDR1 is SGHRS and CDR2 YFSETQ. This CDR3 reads CASKRNTEAFF. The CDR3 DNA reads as TGCGCCAGCAAGCGGAACACTGAAGCTTTCTTT.

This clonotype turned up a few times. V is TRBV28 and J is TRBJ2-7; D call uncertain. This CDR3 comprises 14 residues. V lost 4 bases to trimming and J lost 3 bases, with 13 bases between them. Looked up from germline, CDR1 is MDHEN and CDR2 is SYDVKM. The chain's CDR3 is CASSSIPDGYEQYV. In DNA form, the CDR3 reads TGTGCCAGCAGTTCTATACCCGACGGCTACGAGCAGTACGTC.

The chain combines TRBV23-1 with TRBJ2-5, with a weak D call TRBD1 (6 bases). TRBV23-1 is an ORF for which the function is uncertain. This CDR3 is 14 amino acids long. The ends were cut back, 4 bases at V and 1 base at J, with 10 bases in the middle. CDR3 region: CASSPVGAQETQYF. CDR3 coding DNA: TGCGCCAGCAGTCCTGTGGGGGCCCAAGAGACCCAGTACTTC.

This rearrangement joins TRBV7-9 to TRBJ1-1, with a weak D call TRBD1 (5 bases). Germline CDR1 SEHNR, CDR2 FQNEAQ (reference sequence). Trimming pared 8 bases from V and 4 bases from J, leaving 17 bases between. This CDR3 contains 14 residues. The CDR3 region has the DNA TGTGCCAGCCACCAAAGGGGTTTGGGCACTGAAGCTTTCTTT. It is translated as CASHQRGLGTEAFF.

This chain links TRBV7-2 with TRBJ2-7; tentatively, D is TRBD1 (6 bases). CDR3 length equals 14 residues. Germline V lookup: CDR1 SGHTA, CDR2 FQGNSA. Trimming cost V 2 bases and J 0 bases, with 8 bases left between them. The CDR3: CASSLRQDSYEQYF. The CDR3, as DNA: TGTGCCAGCAGCTTACGACAGGACTCCTACGAGCAGTACTTC. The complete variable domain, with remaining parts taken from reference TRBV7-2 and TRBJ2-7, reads GAGVSQSPSNKVTEKGKDVELRCDPISGHTALYWYRQSLGQGLEFLIYFQGNSAPDKSGLPSDRFSAERTGGSVSTLTIQRTQQEDSAVYLCASSLRQDSYEQYFGPGTRLTVT.

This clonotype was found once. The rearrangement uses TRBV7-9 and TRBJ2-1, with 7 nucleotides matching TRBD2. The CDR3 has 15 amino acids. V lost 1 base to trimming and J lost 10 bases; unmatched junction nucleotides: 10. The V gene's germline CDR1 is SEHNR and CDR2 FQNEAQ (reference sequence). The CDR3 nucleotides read TGTGCCAGCAGCTTAGTGCTGAGCGGGGCCGACGAGCAGTTCTTC. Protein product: CASSLVLSGADEQFF.

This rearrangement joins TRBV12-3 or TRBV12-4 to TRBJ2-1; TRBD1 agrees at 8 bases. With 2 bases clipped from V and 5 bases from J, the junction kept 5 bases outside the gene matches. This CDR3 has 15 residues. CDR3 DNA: TGTGCCAGCAGTTTAAGGGACAGGTACGACAATGAGCAGTTCTTC. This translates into CASSLRDRYDNEQFF.

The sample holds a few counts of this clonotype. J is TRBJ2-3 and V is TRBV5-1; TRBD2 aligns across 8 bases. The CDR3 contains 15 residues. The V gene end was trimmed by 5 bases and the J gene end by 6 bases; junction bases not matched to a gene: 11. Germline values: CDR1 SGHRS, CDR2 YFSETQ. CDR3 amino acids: CASRQHSGAPDTQYF. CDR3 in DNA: TGCGCCAGCAGACAACATAGCGGGGCCCCGGATACGCAGTATTTT.

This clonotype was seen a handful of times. This chain's CDR3 is CASSSTGGQQYF. CDR3 nucleotide sequence: TGTGCCAGCAGCTCCACAGGGGGCCAGCAGTACTTC. V and J are TRBV11-2 and TRBJ2-7; 9 bases are a match to TRBD1. CDR1 is SGHAT and CDR2 is FQNNGV in the germline V gene. The CDR3 length is 12 residues. The J segment lost 8 bases and the V segment lost 4 bases, leaving 3 bases of the junction unmatched.

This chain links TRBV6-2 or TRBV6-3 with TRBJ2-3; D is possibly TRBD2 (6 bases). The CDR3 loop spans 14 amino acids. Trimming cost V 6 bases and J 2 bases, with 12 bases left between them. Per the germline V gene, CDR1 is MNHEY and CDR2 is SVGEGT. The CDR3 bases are TGTGCCAGCAGAGTTGGGGGGAACACAGATACGCAGTATTTT. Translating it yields CASRVGGNTDTQYF.

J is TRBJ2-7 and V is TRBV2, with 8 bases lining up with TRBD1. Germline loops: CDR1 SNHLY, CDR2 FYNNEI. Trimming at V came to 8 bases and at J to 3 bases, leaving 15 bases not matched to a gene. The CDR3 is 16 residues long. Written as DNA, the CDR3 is TGTGCCAGCGTCGGCAGGGGGCCAGATGGCTACTACGAGCAGTACGTC. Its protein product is CASVGRGPDGYYEQYV.

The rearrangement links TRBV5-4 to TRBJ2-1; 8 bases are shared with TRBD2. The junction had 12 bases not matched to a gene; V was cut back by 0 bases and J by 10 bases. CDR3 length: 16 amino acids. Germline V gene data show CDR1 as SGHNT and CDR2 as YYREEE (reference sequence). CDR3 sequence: CASSLGLAGPLVEQFF. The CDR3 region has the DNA TGTGCCAGCAGCTTGGGCCTAGCGGGCCCCCTGGTAGAGCAGTTCTTC.

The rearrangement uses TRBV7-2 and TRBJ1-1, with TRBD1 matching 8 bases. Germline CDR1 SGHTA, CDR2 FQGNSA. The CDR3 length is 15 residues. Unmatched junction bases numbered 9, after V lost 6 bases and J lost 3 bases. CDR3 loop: CASSTGQGLYTEAFF. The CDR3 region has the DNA TGTGCCAGCAGTACAGGACAGGGCCTCTACACTGAAGCTTTCTTT.

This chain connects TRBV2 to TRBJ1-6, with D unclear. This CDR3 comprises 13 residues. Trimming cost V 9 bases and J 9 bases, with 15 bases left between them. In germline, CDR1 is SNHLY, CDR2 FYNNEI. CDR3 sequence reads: CARRASEGSPLHF. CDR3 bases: TGTGCCAGGAGGGCCTCCGAAGGTTCACCCCTCCACTTT.

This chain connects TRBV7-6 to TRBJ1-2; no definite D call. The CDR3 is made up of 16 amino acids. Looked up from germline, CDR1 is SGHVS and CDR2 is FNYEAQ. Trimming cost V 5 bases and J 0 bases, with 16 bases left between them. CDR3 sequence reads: CASSPTTTAPNYGYTF. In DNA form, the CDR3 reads TGTGCCAGCAGCCCGACGACAACCGCTCCTAACTATGGCTACACCTTC. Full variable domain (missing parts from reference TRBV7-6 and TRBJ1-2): GAGVSQSPRYKVTKRGQDVALRCDPISGHVSLYWYRQALGQGPEFLTYFNYEAQQDKSGLPNDRFSAERPEGSISTLTIQRTEQRDSAMYRCASSPTTTAPNYGYTFGSGTRLTVV.

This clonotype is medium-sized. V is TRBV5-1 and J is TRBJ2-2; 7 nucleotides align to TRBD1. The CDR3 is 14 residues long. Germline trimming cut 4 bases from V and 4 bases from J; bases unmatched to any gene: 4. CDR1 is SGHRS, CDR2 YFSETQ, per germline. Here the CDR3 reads CASSPQGPTGELFF. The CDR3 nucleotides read TGCGCCAGCAGCCCACAGGGGCCCACCGGGGAGCTGTTTTTT.

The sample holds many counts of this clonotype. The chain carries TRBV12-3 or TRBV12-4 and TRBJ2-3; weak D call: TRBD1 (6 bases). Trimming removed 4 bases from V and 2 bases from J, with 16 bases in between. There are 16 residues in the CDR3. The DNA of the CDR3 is TGTGCCAGCAGTTCAGGGGCCGGTTCCTTCACAGATACGCAGTATTTT. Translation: CASSSGAGSFTDTQYF.

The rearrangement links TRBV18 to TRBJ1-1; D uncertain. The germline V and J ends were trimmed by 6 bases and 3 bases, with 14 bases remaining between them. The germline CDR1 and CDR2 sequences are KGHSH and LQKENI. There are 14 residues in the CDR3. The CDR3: CASSLKGGDTEAFF. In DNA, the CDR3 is TGTGCCAGCTCGCTCAAGGGTGGAGACACTGAAGCTTTCTTT.

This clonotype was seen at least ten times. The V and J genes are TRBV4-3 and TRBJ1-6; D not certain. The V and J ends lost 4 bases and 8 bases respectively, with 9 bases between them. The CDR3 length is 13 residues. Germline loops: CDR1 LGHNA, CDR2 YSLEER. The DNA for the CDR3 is TGCGCCAGCAGCCGTACTTCGGATTCACCCCTCCACTTT. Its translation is CASSRTSDSPLHF.

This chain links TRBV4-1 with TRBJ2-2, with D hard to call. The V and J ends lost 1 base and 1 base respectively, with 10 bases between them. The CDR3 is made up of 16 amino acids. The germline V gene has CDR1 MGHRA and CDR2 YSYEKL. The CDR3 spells CASSQGALVNTGELFF. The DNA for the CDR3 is TGCGCCAGCAGCCAAGGGGCGCTGGTGAACACCGGGGAGCTGTTTTTT.

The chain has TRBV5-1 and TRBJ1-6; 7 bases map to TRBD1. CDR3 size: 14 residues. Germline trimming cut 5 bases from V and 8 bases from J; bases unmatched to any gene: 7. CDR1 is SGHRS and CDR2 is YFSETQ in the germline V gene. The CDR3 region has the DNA TGCGCCAGCAGTCTACAGGGGCAGCATTCACCCCTCCACTTT. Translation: CASSLQGQHSPLHF.